The 8 T cell receptor beta chains listed next were all sequenced from one sample in a study of T cells in Graves' hyperthyroidism and ophthalmopathy. Regions amplified from RNA transcripts were the TCR beta CDR3 regions. HTBI primers were the set used in a first-round RT-PCR of the TCR CDR3. In TCRdb, the multiplex PCR reads were re-called with MiXCR into one record per CDR3 protein. Of 150,000 or so distinct CDR3 sequences listed, over 8% are singletons. The sequenced sample consisted of blood. The receptors originated from a woman between 18 and 29 years old with Graves' hyperthyroidism that later progressed to Graves' ophthalmopathy.

This clonotype occurred many times. This chain connects TRBV2 to TRBJ1-5, with TRBD1 matching over 12 bases. The CDR3 totals 15 residues. The germline V gene encodes CDR1 SNHLY and CDR2 FYNNEI. V trimming: 4 bases; J trimming: 9 bases; junction bases outside the gene matches: 7. The CDR3 DNA reads as TGTGCCAGCAGTGGGGGGACAGGGGGCATTCTGCCCCAGCATTTT. Translated: CASSGGTGGILPQHF.

Ten or more counts support this clonotype. The gene calls are TRBV12-3 or TRBV12-4 and TRBJ2-1, with D possibly being TRBD2 (5 bases). The V end was cut by 4 bases, the J end by 8 bases, with 12 bases between. The CDR3 has 13 amino acids. The CDR3 DNA follows: TGTGCCAGCAGTTCAGGAGGTTCGGATGAGCAGTTCTTC. It specifies CASSSGGSDEQFF.

This clonotype was counted ten times or more. J is TRBJ2-7 and V is TRBV29-1; D unclear. This CDR3 is built from 11 residues. The V end lost 6 bases, the J end lost 6 bases, and 12 bases lay between the germline ends. The germline gives CDR1 SQVTM, CDR2 ANQGSEA. This chain's CDR3 is CSVTAAREQYF. CDR3 DNA sequence: TGCAGCGTGACGGCGGCTCGCGAGCAGTACTTC.

The J gene is TRBJ2-2, the V gene TRBV5-4; no firm D call. The ends were cut back, 2 bases at V and 5 bases at J, with 10 bases in the middle. Germline values: CDR1 SGHNT, CDR2 YYREEE (reference sequence). The CDR3 has 14 residues. CDR3 residues: CASSLESWTGELFF. CDR3 DNA: TGTGCCAGCAGCTTAGAATCCTGGACCGGGGAGCTGTTTTTT. The whole variable domain, filled in from reference TRBV5-4 and TRBJ2-2, reads ETGVTQSPTHLIKTRGQQVTLRCSSQSGHNTVSWYQQALGQGPQFIFQYYREEENGRGNFPPRFSGLQFPNYSSELNVNALELDDSALYLCASSLESWTGELFFGEGSRLTVL.

This clonotype occurred many times. V gene TRBV29-1 combines with J gene TRBJ2-7, with TRBD2 matching over 10 bases. The V and J ends lost 1 base and 0 bases, in that order; junction bases with no gene match: 6. The germline V gene has CDR1 SQVTM and CDR2 ANQGSEA. The CDR3 extends over 16 amino acids. The CDR3 reads CSVEVGAGGPSYEQYF. CDR3 sequence (DNA): TGCAGCGTTGAAGTTGGAGCGGGAGGGCCCTCCTACGAGCAGTACTTC.

The chain uses TRBV29-1 and TRBJ2-2, with no clear D. Per the germline V gene, CDR1 is SQVTM and CDR2 is ANQGSEA. The CDR3 runs to 14 residues. V was shortened by 2 bases and J by 6 bases, with 13 bases between the two germline ends. The CDR3 here is CSVEPSTRAGELFF. As DNA, the CDR3 is TGCAGCGTTGAACCCTCGACTCGGGCCGGGGAGCTGTTTTTT.

With respect to this clonotype: With a much larger clone just one base away, this may be a read error. The chain recombines TRBV6-9 with TRBJ2-6; 9 nucleotides line up with TRBD1. The CDR3 sequence is 22 residues long. In germline, CDR1 is MNHGY, CDR2 SVAAGI. The CDR3 spells CASSYPQGGRTGENSGANVMTF. The CDR3 DNA reads as TGTGCCAGCAGTTACCCACAGGGTGGACGGACAGGGGAAAACTCTGGGGCCAACGTCATGACTTTC.

This chain links TRBV5-8 with TRBJ1-4, with 8 bases identical to TRBD1. Germline CDR1 and CDR2: SGHTS and YDEGEE. The CDR3 contains 15 residues. V lost 5 bases and J lost 7; bases outside the gene matches: 10. The CDR3 DNA sequence: TGTGCCAGCAGGAGGTGGACAGGGAAAGGTGAAAAACTGTTTTTT. Translating gives CASRRWTGKGEKLFF.